What follows are 8 T cell receptor beta chains derived from one specimen sequenced in a study of blood T cell repertoires in COVID-19. Data came from immunoSEQ multiplex PCR; TCRdb stores just in-frame clones and leaves some out. The data show more than 250,000 clones, about nine tenths seen once. Material: peripheral blood. These receptors originate from a woman in her forties or fifties with COVID-19, enrolled during active disease.

The genes are TRBV14 and TRBJ2-3; 13 bases agree with TRBD2. V lost 3 bases and J lost 4; bases outside the gene matches: 4. This CDR3 comprises 16 residues. Germline loops: CDR1 SGHDN, CDR2 FVKESK. CDR3 amino acids: CASSQILAGGPDTQYF. DNA of the CDR3: TGTGCCAGCAGCCAGATACTAGCGGGAGGGCCAGATACGCAGTATTTT.

The rearrangement uses TRBV5-1 and TRBJ2-1; 10 bases are shared with TRBD2. This CDR3 is 14 amino acids long. CDR1 SGHRS and CDR2 YFSETQ come from the germline V gene. With V trimmed by 6 bases and J by 5 bases, 5 bases remained unmatched. CDR3 amino acids: CASIEREGHNEQFF. The CDR3 DNA is TGCGCCAGCATAGAGCGGGAGGGCCACAATGAGCAGTTCTTC.

The chain uses TRBV30 and TRBJ2-7; D gene unclear. V was cut by 1 base and J by 7 bases, with 14 bases left in between. CDR3 length: 13 amino acids. CDR1 and CDR2 (germline): GTSNPN, SVGIG (reference sequence). For the CDR3, the DNA is TGTGCCTGGAGTGCCAGCCCCTTGAGGGAGCAGTACTTC. As protein: CAWSASPLREQYF.

This chain uses TRBV7-2 with TRBJ1-2; TRBD1 agrees at 12 bases. Trimming cost V 3 bases and J 4 bases; bases outside gene matches: 3. The CDR3 is 15 amino acids. Germline CDR1 is SGHTA and CDR2 is FQGNSA. The CDR3: CASSLPGQGAYGYTF. The CDR3 DNA reads TGTGCCAGCAGCTTGCCGGGACAGGGGGCCTATGGCTACACCTTC.

The rearrangement uses TRBV11-2 and TRBJ1-1, with 7 positions matching TRBD1. Germline CDR1 and CDR2: SGHAT and FQNNGV. The CDR3 has 17 amino acids. Trimming cost V 5 bases and J 4 bases; bases outside gene matches: 16. The DNA of the CDR3 is TGTGCCAGCAGCCCGAACCCCCACAGGGGAAGGTTCACTGAAGCTTTCTTT. Translating it yields CASSPNPHRGRFTEAFF.

The CDR3 here is CASGREGTSYEQYF. CDR3 nucleotides: TGTGCCAGCGGAAGGGAGGGGACTAGCTACGAGCAGTACTTC. V gene TRBV7-2 combines with J gene TRBJ2-7, with TRBD2 matching 8 bases. Trimming took 8 bases from V and 3 from J; bases not matched to a gene: 9. The CDR3 totals 14 residues. Germline V gene data show CDR1 as SGHTA and CDR2 as FQGNSA.

The chain couples TRBV9 to TRBJ2-5; D may be TRBD2 (5 bases). With 9 bases removed from V and 0 bases from J, the gap between germline ends came to 21 bases. CDR1 and CDR2 (germline): SGDLS, YYNGEE. CDR3 length equals 16 residues. The CDR3 DNA is TGTGCCACCCGGGCGGTGGAGGCGAGGTACCAAGAGACCCAGTACTTC. Translation: CATRAVEARYQETQYF.

The chain links TRBV14 to TRBJ2-3, with 11 nucleotides matching TRBD1. Germline V gene data show CDR1 as SGHDN and CDR2 as FVKESK. CDR3 length: 16 residues. The J segment lost 5 bases and the V segment lost 3 bases, leaving 7 bases of the junction unmatched. The CDR3 reads CASSHGTGQGEDTQYF. As DNA, the CDR3 is TGTGCCAGCAGCCATGGCACGGGACAGGGGGAAGATACGCAGTATTTT. Based on the CDR3 plus reference TRBV14 and TRBJ2-3, the full variable domain is EAGVTQFPSHSVIEKGQTVTLRCDPISGHDNLYWYRRVMGKEIKFLLHFVKESKQDESGMPNNRFLAERTGGTYSTLKVQPAELEDSGVYFCASSHGTGQGEDTQYFGPGTRLTVL.